Following are 25 T cell receptor beta chains from one sample sequenced in a study of cytomegalovirus exposure and HLA in healthy donors. PCR amplification relied on 60 Vbeta primers (plus 13 Jbeta primers). The table came from immunoSEQ multiplex PCR; TCRdb's copy has only in-frame clones and leaves some out. The sample yields about 130,000 clones, more than 65% seen once. The sequenced sample consisted of PBMCs. The receptors shown here come from a woman aged 40 to 50 in good health and CMV-seropositive.

Worth noting for this clone: One end of the junction varies from germline; a read error may be responsible. CDR3 bases: TGTGCCAGCAGTCGCGACAACAATGAAGCTTTCTTT. Protein product: CASSRDNNEAFF. V usage is TRBV7-9 and J usage is TRBJ1-1; D uncertain. The V gene's germline CDR1 is SEHNR and CDR2 FQNEAQ (reference sequence). This CDR3 comprises 12 residues.

The chain uses TRBV5-8 and TRBJ1-1; the D is unclear. Looked up from germline, CDR1 is SGHTS and CDR2 is YDEGEE. This CDR3 is built from 16 residues. V lost 0 bases, J lost 0 bases, and 12 bases lay in between. CDR3 in DNA: TGTGCCAGCAGCTTGGGTCGGGGAGGCATGAACACTGAAGCTTTCTTT. Its translation: CASSLGRGGMNTEAFF.

The chain couples TRBV30 to TRBJ1-2, with TRBD1 identical over 10 bases. Germline values: CDR1 GTSNPN, CDR2 SVGIG (reference sequence). V was pared by 4 bases and J by 3 bases, with 2 bases of the junction left unmatched. The CDR3 has 13 amino acids. CDR3 coding DNA: TGTGCCTGGAACGACAGGGGGCACTATGGCTACACCTTC. Translating it yields CAWNDRGHYGYTF.

This clone was recorded only once. The chain combines TRBV6-5 with TRBJ1-3, with TRBD1 identical over 11 bases. V lost 4 bases to trimming and J lost 4 bases; unmatched junction nucleotides: 6. Germline V lookup: CDR1 MNHEY, CDR2 SVGAGI. CDR3 size: 16 residues. The CDR3 bases are TGTGCCAGCAGTTCCAGGACAGGGGGCTTCGGAAACACCATATATTTT. Its translation is CASSSRTGGFGNTIYF.

This chain joins TRBV23-1 and TRBJ2-3; tentative D call: TRBD1 (6 bases). TRBV23-1 is assigned to the ORF class and has an uncertain function. This CDR3 has 16 amino acids. V was cut by 5 bases and J by 0 bases, with 15 bases left in between. The chain's CDR3 is CASSLQGPTSTDTQYF. Written as DNA, the CDR3 is TGCGCCAGCAGTTTACAGGGACCTACTAGCACAGATACGCAGTATTTT.

The chain carries TRBV27 and TRBJ1-5; D is unclear. CDR3 length: 14 amino acids. CDR1 is MNHEY, CDR2 SMNVEV, per germline (reference sequence). V lost 9 bases to trimming and J lost 0 bases, with 12 bases between them. CDR3 DNA sequence: TGTGCCAGTTCCGGAGGTTATAGCAATCAGCCCCAGCATTTT. This sequence encodes CASSGGYSNQPQHF.

V is TRBV19 and J is TRBJ2-3, with 7 bases fitting TRBD2. Losses at the gene ends were 4 bases for V and 0 bases for J; bases not matched to a gene: 4. The germline V gene encodes CDR1 LNHDA and CDR2 SQIVND (reference sequence). This CDR3 has 15 residues. The DNA for the CDR3 is TGTGCCAGTAGTACTAGCGGAGGTAGCACAGATACGCAGTATTTT. Protein sequence: CASSTSGGSTDTQYF.

This chain links TRBV5-4 with TRBJ2-1; 7 nucleotides line up with TRBD1. The J segment lost 6 bases and the V segment lost 3 bases, leaving 3 bases of the junction unmatched. This CDR3 contains 13 residues. The germline CDR1 and CDR2 sequences are SGHNT and YYREEE (reference sequence). The CDR3 reads CASSSDRANEQFF. The CDR3 nucleotides read TGTGCCAGCAGCTCCGACAGGGCCAATGAGCAGTTCTTC.

This chain uses TRBV10-3 with TRBJ1-1; 10 bases match TRBD1. Germline CDR1 and CDR2: ENHRY and SYGVKD. After removal of 6 bases from V and 5 bases from J, the junction contained 6 bases not matched to a gene. The CDR3 length is 14 residues. The CDR3 DNA sequence: TGTGCCATCAGACGGACAGGGGGGAAGACTGAAGCTTTCTTT. This translates into CAIRRTGGKTEAFF.

The gene calls are TRBV7-9 and TRBJ2-5; 9 nucleotides align to TRBD1. Unmatched junction bases numbered 4, after V lost 4 bases and J lost 4 bases. The V gene's germline CDR1 is SEHNR and CDR2 FQNEAQ (reference sequence). This CDR3 contains 14 residues. CDR3 region: CASSSGQGGETQYF. The CDR3 coding sequence is TGTGCCAGCAGCTCGGGACAGGGAGGAGAGACCCAGTACTTC.

The rearrangement uses TRBV28 and TRBJ2-7, with 8 positions matching TRBD2. The V segment lost 6 bases and the J segment 6 bases; nucleotides outside the gene matches: 13. This CDR3 has 15 amino acids. Germline V gene data show CDR1 as MDHEN and CDR2 as SYDVKM. CDR3 amino acids: CASSPGLVEGGEQYF. The CDR3 nucleotides are TGTGCCAGCAGCCCGGGACTAGTTGAGGGAGGCGAGCAGTACTTC. Complete variable domain (other parts from reference TRBV28 and TRBJ2-7): DVKVTQSSRYLVKRTGEKVFLECVQDMDHENMFWYRQDPGLGLRLIYFSYDVKMKEKGDIPEGYSVSREKKERFSLILESASTNQTSMYLCASSPGLVEGGEQYFGPGTRLTVT.

The chain joins TRBV7-9 to TRBJ1-4; 7 bases match TRBD1. The CDR3 spans 16 residues. V shed 5 bases and J 8 bases; nucleotides not matched to a gene: 14. Per germline, CDR1 SEHNR and CDR2 FQNEAQ (reference sequence). The CDR3 nucleotides are TGTGCCAGCAGCATCAGTGCGACAGGCAGGGGGGAAAAACTGTTTTTT. Its protein product is CASSISATGRGEKLFF.

The gene calls are TRBV19 and TRBJ2-7, with TRBD2 as a possible D gene (6 bases). The CDR3 sequence is 15 residues long. From germline, CDR1 is LNHDA and CDR2 SQIVND (reference sequence). Trimming removed 5 bases at V and 2 bases at J, with 16 bases between. The CDR3 loop is CASSGRRDPPYEQYF. CDR3 sequence (DNA): TGTGCCAGTAGTGGCCGGAGGGACCCCCCCTACGAGCAGTACTTC.

V usage is TRBV5-1 and J usage is TRBJ2-4; 8 bases fit TRBD2. The CDR3 sequence is 17 residues long. The germline V gene encodes CDR1 SGHRS and CDR2 YFSETQ. Unmatched junction bases numbered 5, after V lost 0 bases and J lost 0 bases. The CDR3: CASSLGLAGLAKNIQYF. Written as DNA, the CDR3 is TGCGCCAGCAGCTTGGGGCTAGCGGGTCTAGCCAAAAACATTCAGTACTTC. The full variable domain, its missing parts supplied by reference TRBV5-1 and TRBJ2-4, is KAGVTQTPRYLIKTRGQQVTLSCSPISGHRSVSWYQQTPGQGLQFLFEYFSETQRNKGNFPGRFSGRQFSNSRSEMNVSTLELGDSALYLCASSLGLAGLAKNIQYFGAGTRLSVL.

The chain links TRBV11-2 to TRBJ1-6; D might be TRBD1 (6 bases). The V gene's germline CDR1 is SGHAT and CDR2 FQNNGV. V lost 5 bases and J 11 bases, leaving 16 bases between the germline ends. This CDR3 region has 14 residues. CDR3 nucleotides: TGTGCCAGCAGCCCCGACAGGTTGGGTCCACCCCTCCACTTT. It codes for CASSPDRLGPPLHF. Combining the CDR3 with reference TRBV11-2 and TRBJ1-6 gives the whole variable domain EAGVAQSPRYKIIEKRQSVAFWCNPISGHATLYWYQQILGQGPKLLIQFQNNGVVDDSQLPKDRFSAERLKGVDSTLKIQPAKLEDSAVYLCASSPDRLGPPLHFGNGTRLTVT.

The rearrangement uses TRBV9 and TRBJ1-6, with TRBD1 matching 7 bases. V lost 0 bases, J lost 6 bases, and 3 bases stayed unmatched. Germline CDR1 SGDLS, CDR2 YYNGEE. CDR3 size: 15 residues. CDR3: CASSVGTGGNSPLHF. DNA for the CDR3: TGTGCCAGCAGCGTAGGGACAGGTGGTAATTCACCCCTCCACTTT.

This chain uses TRBV4-1 with TRBJ2-3; 7 nucleotides line up with TRBD2. V shed 3 bases and J 2 bases; nucleotides not matched to a gene: 5. Germline V gene data show CDR1 as MGHRA and CDR2 as YSYEKL. The CDR3 length is 15 residues. The CDR3 DNA is TGCGCCAGCAGCCAGATAGCGGGTAACACAGATACGCAGTATTTT. This encodes CASSQIAGNTDTQYF.

The CDR3 DNA follows: TGTGCCAGCAGCTTACTCGGGGGGCCTAACAATGAGCAGTTCTTC. Protein: CASSLLGGPNNEQFF. V gene TRBV7-9 combines with J gene TRBJ2-1; possible D gene TRBD2, 7 bases. V lost 2 bases to trimming and J lost 5 bases, with 13 bases between them. Germline V CDR1 and CDR2: SEHNR, FQNEAQ (reference sequence). The CDR3 is 15 residues long.

This chain links TRBV7-9 with TRBJ2-7, with D maybe TRBD2 (5 bases). CDR1 SEHNR and CDR2 FQNEAQ come from the germline V gene (reference sequence). This CDR3 comprises 13 residues. V gave up 4 bases and J gave up 2 bases, with 9 bases separating them. The CDR3 DNA reads as TGTGCCAGCAGCTCATCCGGGGCCTACGAGCAGTACTTC. This gives the protein CASSSSGAYEQYF.

The chain joins TRBV6-1 to TRBJ1-6, with D perhaps matching TRBD1 (5 bases). Germline loops: CDR1 MNHNS, CDR2 SASEGT. The CDR3 contains 13 residues. V gave up 7 bases and J gave up 7 bases, with 11 bases separating them. The CDR3 loop reads CASKQGTNSPLHF. CDR3 sequence (DNA): TGTGCCAGCAAGCAGGGAACGAATTCACCCCTCCACTTT.

V and J are TRBV28 and TRBJ1-2, with 9 positions matching TRBD1. V lost 5 bases to trimming and J lost 8 bases; unmatched junction nucleotides: 6. The CDR3 consists of 13 residues. Germline CDR1 reads MDHEN; CDR2 reads SYDVKM. CDR3 DNA sequence: TGTGCCAGCAGTCCGTGGACAGGGGTGGGCTACACCTTC. It yields the protein CASSPWTGVGYTF.

This clone was picked up a small number of times. V gene TRBV5-6 combines with J gene TRBJ2-6; perhaps TRBD1 as D (6 bases). Germline V CDR1 and CDR2: SGHDT, YYEEEE. CDR3 length: 17 amino acids. V gave up 0 bases and J gave up 0 bases, with 10 bases separating them. The CDR3 region has the DNA TGTGCCAGCAGCTTGGCAGGGGCCCGCTCTGGGGCCAACGTCCTGACTTTC. This translates into CASSLAGARSGANVLTF.

This clone was seen once. The gene calls are TRBV27 and TRBJ1-5, with TRBD1 identical over 9 bases. There are 14 residues in the CDR3. Germline trimming cut 10 bases from V and 8 bases from J; bases unmatched to any gene: 12. Germline lookup yields CDR1 MNHEY and CDR2 SMNVEV (reference sequence). The CDR3 DNA reads as TGTGCCACCCTAGGACAGGGGCCCATCAAGCCCCAGCATTTT. It specifies CATLGQGPIKPQHF.

The rearrangement uses TRBV15 and TRBJ2-3; TRBD2 might be the D (5 bases). Deletions cut 4 bases from V and 2 bases from J, with 16 bases between. This CDR3 is 16 amino acids long. Germline loops: CDR1 LNHNV, CDR2 YYDKDF (reference sequence). CDR3 amino acids: CATSKELDTSTDTQYF. The DNA for the CDR3 is TGTGCCACCAGCAAGGAACTAGACACTTCCACAGATACGCAGTATTTT.

This clone was counted between two and nine times. The CDR3 loop is CASSFSSLNTEAFF. As DNA, the CDR3 is TGCGCCAGCAGCTTTAGCAGCCTTAACACTGAAGCTTTCTTT. The chain recombines TRBV5-1 with TRBJ1-1; D gene uncertain. The V end was cut by 2 bases, the J end by 2 bases, with 10 bases between. The CDR3 contains 14 residues. Germline CDR1 and CDR2: SGHRS and YFSETQ.